These T cell receptor beta chains were read from a single sample in a study of cytomegalovirus exposure and HLA in healthy donors. This table comes from immunoSEQ multiplex PCR, and its TCRdb copy is limited to in-frame clones, with some not included. Its table records 150,000 or so clones. The sample comprised PBMCs. The receptors stem from a woman between 45 and 60 years old in good health and CMV-seronegative. Each CDR3 is given with its conserved first and last residue. The D gene is left open where the match is weak.

v_gene	j_gene	d_gene	CDR3aa	CDR3nt
TRBV11-3	TRBJ2-2	.	CASSPPHGELFF	TGTGCCAGCAGCCCCCCCCACGGGGAGCTGTTTTTT
TRBV6-5	TRBJ2-2	.	CASSQIEAYTGELFF	TGTGCCAGCAGCCAAATCGAGGCCTACACCGGGGAGCTGTTTTTT
TRBV2	TRBJ1-5	.	CASKMDRGSNQPQHF	TGTGCCAGCAAGATGGACAGAGGATCCAATCAGCCCCAGCATTTT
TRBV19	TRBJ1-1	.	CASSIDRRRNTEAFF	TGTGCCAGTAGTATAGACAGGAGGAGGAACACTGAAGCTTTCTTT
TRBV4-3	TRBJ2-1	TRBD2	CASSRTSSGRSGDYDEQFF	TGCGCCAGCAGCCGGACTTCTAGCGGGAGGAGTGGAGACTACGATGAGCAGTTCTTC
TRBV6-5	TRBJ2-7	TRBD1	CASSSPGQVPYEQYF	TGCGCCAGCAGTTCGCCGGGACAGGTTCCCTACGAGCAGTACTTC
TRBV19	TRBJ2-3	TRBD2	CASSIGRGATDTQYF	TGTGCCAGTAGTATTGGGCGGGGGGCCACAGATACGCAGTATTTT
TRBV7-6	TRBJ1-5	.	CAHPGVSDQPQHF	TGTGCACACCCCGGGGTGTCAGATCAGCCCCAGCATTTT
TRBV14	TRBJ1-1	.	CASSQELGAKAFF	TGTGCCAGCAGCCAAGAGTTGGGGGCTAAAGCTTTCTTT
TRBV30	TRBJ1-4	TRBD1	CAWNLGTGHEKLFF	TGTGCCTGGAATCTCGGGACAGGGCATGAAAAACTGTTTTTT
TRBV9	TRBJ2-7	TRBD1	CASSGQGAYEQYF	TGTGCCAGCAGCGGACAGGGCGCCTACGAGCAGTACTTC
TRBV7-7	TRBJ2-5	TRBD1	CASSFGQGWEETQYF	TGTGCCAGCAGCTTTGGACAGGGATGGGAAGAGACCCAGTACTTC
TRBV5-1	TRBJ1-1	.	CAIPDGMNTEAFF	TGCGCCATCCCCGACGGGATGAACACTGAAGCTTTCTTT
TRBV7-2	TRBJ2-5	TRBD1	CASSDNRGATQYF	TGTGCCAGCAGCGATAACAGGGGGGCGACCCAGTACTTC
TRBV25-1	TRBJ2-7	.	CASSLTGLSSYEQYF	TGTGCCAGCAGTTTAACCGGACTAAGCTCCTACGAGCAGTACTTC